A selection of T cell receptor beta chains follows, all from one sample in a study of T cell responses to AZD1222 COVID-19 vaccine. The protocol was immunoSEQ multiplex PCR, while the TCRdb copy is restricted to in-frame clones and leaves out a portion. The repertoire holds 150,000 to 200,000 clones, with about 90% as singletons. Source: peripheral blood, taken 28 days after the second AZD1222 dose. The receptors come from an adult who received the AZD1222 COVID-19 vaccine. CDR3s include the opening cysteine and the closing phenylalanine or tryptophan. A D gene is named only where the DNA matches it firmly. Not every row has a clone size; where given, it reads once, few, many or a size class.

DNA | CDR3 | V | D | J | size
TGTGCCAGCACCCAAAAGGGGTTGGGAAATCAGCCCCAGCATTTT | CASTQKGLGNQPQHF | TRBV25-1 | . | TRBJ1-5 | once
TGTGCCTGGAGTGTACTACCTAACTCCTACGAGCAGTACTTC | CAWSVLPNSYEQYF | TRBV30 | . | TRBJ2-7 | .
TGTGCCAGCTTGAGGGGAAGCAATCAGCCCCAGCATTTT | CASLRGSNQPQHF | TRBV12-3/TRBV12-4 | . | TRBJ1-5 | .
TGCGCCAGCAGCCTGGTCGACGGAGGCTCCTACAATGAGCAGTTCTTC | CASSLVDGGSYNEQFF | TRBV5-1 | . | TRBJ2-1 | .
TGTGCCAGTATTTTGGGACAGGACGGAACTGAAGCTTTCTTT | CASILGQDGTEAFF | TRBV19 | TRBD1 | TRBJ1-1 | .
TGTGCCAGTAGTATAGCCCCACCTGGAAACACCATATATTTT | CASSIAPPGNTIYF | TRBV19 | . | TRBJ1-3 | once
TGTGCCAGCACAAAAGGGGTTTCCTACGAGCAGTACTTC | CASTKGVSYEQYF | TRBV13 | . | TRBJ2-7 | once
TGCGCCAGCAGCCAAGATAAGGGACAGGGGGTTGGAGATACGCAGTATTTT | CASSQDKGQGVGDTQYF | TRBV4-1 | TRBD1 | TRBJ2-3 | once
TGCGCCAGCAACCACCCGGGACAGGGGACTGAAGCTTTCTTT | CASNHPGQGTEAFF | TRBV10-2 | TRBD1 | TRBJ1-1 | .
TGTGCCAGCAGGAGGGACCCGAACACCGGGGAGCTGTTTTTT | CASRRDPNTGELFF | TRBV9 | . | TRBJ2-2 | .
TGTGCCAGCAGTTCCATTGGGGAGAACTATGGCTACACCTTC | CASSSIGENYGYTF | TRBV6-5 | . | TRBJ1-2 | .
TGTGCCAGCTCACCCGCAGACAGGGGGCGATACGGCCCCCAGGGCTACACCTTC | CASSPADRGRYGPQGYTF | TRBV18 | TRBD1 | TRBJ1-2 | .
TGTGCCAGTAGTAGCTGGGCAGGGAGCTATGGCTACACCTTC | CASSSWAGSYGYTF | TRBV19 | . | TRBJ1-2 | .
TGTGCCAGCTCACCGGCGACAGGGGGCAGGACCGGGGAGCTGTTTTTT | CASSPATGGRTGELFF | TRBV18 | TRBD1 | TRBJ2-2 | .
TGTGCCAGCAGATCCTCCGGGACAGGAAACTACACCTTC | CASRSSGTGNYTF | TRBV12-3/TRBV12-4 | TRBD1 | TRBJ1-2 | once
TGCAGTGCTAGCGGCAACAATGAGCAGTTCTTC | CSASGNNEQFF | TRBV20-1 | . | TRBJ2-1 | .
TGTGCCAGCAGCCAAGATTTGGGTCGTACTAATGAAAAACTGTTTTTT | CASSQDLGRTNEKLFF | TRBV3-1/TRBV3-2 | . | TRBJ1-4 | few
TGTGCCACCAGCAGAGACCCCAATTCACCCCTCCACTTT | CATSRDPNSPLHF | TRBV15 | . | TRBJ1-6 | .
TGTGCCAGCATACTAGGGGCAGGGGACGAGCAGTACTTC | CASILGAGDEQYF | TRBV6-5 | . | TRBJ2-7 | .
TGTGCCAGCAGGTTAGGACAGGGGGCGGAAAAACTGTTTTTT | CASRLGQGAEKLFF | TRBV2 | TRBD1 | TRBJ1-4 | .
TGTGCCAGCTCCTACGTGTCTAGCGGGGATTACGAGCAGTACTTC | CASSYVSSGDYEQYF | TRBV27 | TRBD2 | TRBJ2-7 | .
TGTGCCAGCAGCCCCTCCCAGGGGGCTACTGAAGCTTTCTTT | CASSPSQGATEAFF | TRBV16 | TRBD1 | TRBJ1-1 | .
TGTGCCAGCAGTCTCTACAATGAGCAGTTCTTC | CASSLYNEQFF | TRBV12-3/TRBV12-4 | . | TRBJ2-1 | .
TGTGCCAGCAGTTACTTTGGGTATACTAATGAAAAACTGTTTTTT | CASSYFGYTNEKLFF | TRBV6-5 | . | TRBJ1-4 | .
TGTGCCTGGAGTGTACTCGACAAGCCCCAGCATTTT | CAWSVLDKPQHF | TRBV30 | . | TRBJ1-5 | .
TGTGCCAGCAGCTTCCGGGTAAGCTCCTACAATGAGCAGTTCTTC | CASSFRVSSYNEQFF | TRBV11-2 | . | TRBJ2-1 | .
TGTGCCAGTAGCTTAGCGGGGAGCTCCTACAATGAGCAGTTCTTC | CASSLAGSSYNEQFF | TRBV19 | TRBD2 | TRBJ2-1 | .
TGTGCCAGTAGTAGGGGCCTGGGGGTTAGCTCCTACGAGCAGTACTTC | CASSRGLGVSSYEQYF | TRBV19 | . | TRBJ2-7 | .
TGTGCCAGCAGTTTAGCGCCCGGCCCTGAAGCTTTCTTT | CASSLAPGPEAFF | TRBV12-3/TRBV12-4 | . | TRBJ1-1 | .
TGTGCCAGCACTCTCGGAAATAGCAATCAGCCCCAGCATTTT | CASTLGNSNQPQHF | TRBV7-9 | . | TRBJ1-5 | .
TGTGCCAGCAGTTTCCACGTCGAGCCCGGGCCCCAGCATTTT | CASSFHVEPGPQHF | TRBV27 | . | TRBJ1-5 | .
TGTGCCAGCAGCCAAGATTGGACTAGCGGGTCCTACGAGCAGTACTTC | CASSQDWTSGSYEQYF | TRBV14 | TRBD2 | TRBJ2-7 | .
TGTGCCAGCAGTGAATGGGGGCAGTCGGGTTCACCCCTCCACTTT | CASSEWGQSGSPLHF | TRBV6-1 | . | TRBJ1-6 | .
TGTGCCTGGAGTGGGCCAGGGCAAGAGACCCAGTACTTC | CAWSGPGQETQYF | TRBV30 | . | TRBJ2-5 | .
TGTGCCAGCAGCTTAGCGAGACAGGCGTACTCTGGAAACACCATATATTTT | CASSLARQAYSGNTIYF | TRBV7-8 | . | TRBJ1-3 | .
TGTGCCAGCAGTCCGAGACAGGGGCTAACAAATACCCCTTTCGGGACTGAAGCTTTCTTT | CASSPRQGLTNTPFGTEAFF | TRBV27 | TRBD1 | TRBJ1-1 | many
TGTGCCAGCAGTTGGAGACATTCGAACACTGAAGCTTTCTTT | CASSWRHSNTEAFF | TRBV6-5 | . | TRBJ1-1 | .
TGTGCCAGCAGCTTAGGCCCCAAGACAGTCCCTACCGAAAAACTGTTTTTT | CASSLGPKTVPTEKLFF | TRBV13 | . | TRBJ1-4 | .
TGTGCCAGCAGCGCGGTGACAGAAGGCTATGGCTACACCTTC | CASSAVTEGYGYTF | TRBV7-8 | . | TRBJ1-2 | .
TGTGCCAGCAGCCACTCACAGGACCCGTTCTACAATGAGCAGTTCTTC | CASSHSQDPFYNEQFF | TRBV3-1/TRBV3-2 | . | TRBJ2-1 | .
TGTGCCAGCAGACCACAGGGCGGTGAGCAGTTCTTC | CASRPQGGEQFF | TRBV11-2 | . | TRBJ2-1 | .
TGTGCCAGCAGCCGAAACTACGAGCAGTACTTC | CASSRNYEQYF | TRBV5-5 | . | TRBJ2-7 | .
TGTGCCAGCTTCGATGCACAGGGTTTCGGCGGCTACACCTTC | CASFDAQGFGGYTF | TRBV6-5 | . | TRBJ1-2 | .
TGTGCCAGCAGCCGATCATCAGGGGAGTGGACTGAAGCTTTCTTT | CASSRSSGEWTEAFF | TRBV6-5 | . | TRBJ1-1 | .
TGTGCCAGCAGTAAAAAGAACACCGGGGAGCTGTTTTTT | CASSKKNTGELFF | TRBV6-5 | . | TRBJ2-2 | .
TGTGCCAGCAGCTTAGCGTGGGGATCTGGAAACACCATATATTTT | CASSLAWGSGNTIYF | TRBV7-2 | . | TRBJ1-3 | .
TGCGCCAGCAGCTTTGGACAGGGTAATGAAAAACTGTTTTTT | CASSFGQGNEKLFF | TRBV5-1 | TRBD1 | TRBJ1-4 | .
TGCGCCAGCAGCTTCGGACAGGGCCGTTACAATGAGCAGTTCTTC | CASSFGQGRYNEQFF | TRBV5-1 | TRBD1 | TRBJ2-1 | once
TGTGCCAGCAGCTTTAGCAGGGGGCATGGCTACACCTTC | CASSFSRGHGYTF | TRBV5-6 | TRBD1 | TRBJ1-2 | .
TGTGCCAGCAGCCCGGGGGGCGAAAAACTGTTTTTT | CASSPGGEKLFF | TRBV5-6 | . | TRBJ1-4 | .
TGTGCCAGCAGCTTAGACGGACCAGGAAACACCATATATTTT | CASSLDGPGNTIYF | TRBV11-3 | . | TRBJ1-3 | once